The present T cell receptor beta chain was sequenced within a study of Tregs in tolerant kidney transplant recipients. In the study overall: Sorting of CD4+CD25+CD127- cells followed approximately 3-day belatacept mixed lymphocyte reactions, sometimes with roughly five-day graft donor restimulation. Sorting used antibodies to exclude donor cells. Study-wide points: Expanding Tregs on activated donor B cells appeared to best identify donor-specific TCRbeta clones. Biological reproducibility was not directly addressed in this study.

For this clone: Its specificity is not known.

Method: immunoSEQ multiplex PCR; TCRdb's copy keeps in-frame clones and lacks some. The sample records just under 20,000 clones, about three fifths being singletons. Looked up from germline, CDR1 is ENHRY and CDR2 is SYGVKD. Trimming removed 5 bases from V and 4 bases from J; junction bases left unmatched: 2. The CDR3 contains 14 residues. The V gene is TRBV10-3, the J gene TRBJ1-5, with 10 bases lining up with TRBD1. This receptor was obtained from a human donor in good health. Sequences were obtained from Tregs from blood cultured with allogeneic cells. The CDR3 nucleotides are TGTGCCATCAGTAGGACAGGGGGAAATCAGCCCCAGCATTTT. Protein: CAISRTGGNQPQHF.